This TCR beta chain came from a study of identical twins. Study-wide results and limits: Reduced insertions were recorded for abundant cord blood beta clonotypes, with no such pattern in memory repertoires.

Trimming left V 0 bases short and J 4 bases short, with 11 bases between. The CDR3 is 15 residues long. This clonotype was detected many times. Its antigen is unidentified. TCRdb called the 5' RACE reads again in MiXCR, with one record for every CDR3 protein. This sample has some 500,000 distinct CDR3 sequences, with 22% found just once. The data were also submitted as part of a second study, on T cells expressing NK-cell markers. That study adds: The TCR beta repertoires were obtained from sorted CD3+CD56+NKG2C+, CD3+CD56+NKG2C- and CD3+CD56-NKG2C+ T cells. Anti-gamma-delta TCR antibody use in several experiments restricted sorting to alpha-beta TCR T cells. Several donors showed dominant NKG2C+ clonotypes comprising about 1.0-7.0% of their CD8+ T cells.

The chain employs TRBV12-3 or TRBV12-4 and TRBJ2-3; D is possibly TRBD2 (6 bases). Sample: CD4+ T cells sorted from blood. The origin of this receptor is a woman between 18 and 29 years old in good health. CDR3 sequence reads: CASSLALTGADTQYF. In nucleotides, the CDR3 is TGTGCCAGCAGTTTAGCCCTGACGGGGGCAGATACGCAGTATTTT.